This TCR beta chain was recorded in a study of spatial heterogeneity in lung cancer. This clonotype was counted many times. V shed 3 bases and J shed 6 bases, with 9 bases lying between them. Germline V CDR1 and CDR2: MDHEN, SYDVKM. CDR3 length equals 13 residues. The time point: sample taken at primary tumor resection. One entry per CDR3 protein results from TCRdb running MiXCR on the 5' RACE reads. The sample carries about 23,000 distinct CDR3 sequences, less than 6% recorded once. The sequences come from PBMCs, collected at surgery. The receptor comes from a male donor with early-stage non-small cell lung cancer. The J gene is TRBJ2-1, the V gene TRBV28, with unresolved D. The CDR3 is CASSFMGGNEQFF. The DNA for the CDR3 is TGTGCCAGCAGTTTCATGGGTGGCAATGAGCAGTTCTTC.